One sample yielded the 12 T cell receptor beta chains listed below, sequenced in a study of CD8 T cells in ankylosing spondylitis. The study, taken as a whole, reports: In ankylosing spondylitis blood, a motif of seven to nine highly homologous TCR beta variants appeared characteristic.

No cognate antigen is known for these TCRs. TCRdb independently ran MiXCR on the 5' RACE reads; one entry per CDR3 protein. Altogether about 750,000 distinct CDR3 sequences are present, over 15% being singletons, with the ten largest covering around 20%. Material: blood, either unsorted or a sorted T cell fraction (not recorded which). All receptors come from a male donor with ankylosing spondylitis.

The chain employs TRBV11-2 and TRBJ2-7; 9 positions match TRBD1. Looked up from germline, CDR1 is SGHAT and CDR2 is FQNNGV. The CDR3 contains 15 residues. The V and J ends lost 3 bases and 4 bases, in that order; junction bases with no gene match: 7. CDR3 residues: CASSFRDRDVYEQYF. The CDR3 nucleotides are TGTGCCAGCAGCTTTAGGGACAGGGACGTTTACGAGCAGTACTTC.

This clonotype was counted a few times. The chain combines TRBV5-1 with TRBJ2-1; D tentatively reads TRBD1 or TRBD2 (5 bases each). Per the germline V gene, CDR1 is SGHRS and CDR2 is YFSETQ. CDR3 length equals 15 residues. Deletions cut 0 bases from V and 6 bases from J, with 13 bases between. CDR3 protein: CASSLVGTLGNEQFF. The CDR3 nucleotides read TGCGCCAGCAGCTTGGTTGGGACCCTAGGCAATGAGCAGTTCTTC.

The CDR3 region has the DNA TGTGCCAGCAGTTACGGGCAGGGGGTAGCCTACGAGCAGTACTTC. Amino acid sequence: CASSYGQGVAYEQYF. The chain has TRBV6-5 and TRBJ2-7, with 7 positions matching TRBD1. Per germline, CDR1 MNHEY and CDR2 SVGAGI. The CDR3 totals 15 residues. The trim removed 2 bases at V and 2 bases at J, leaving 6 bases unmatched.

Only a few counts were recorded for this clonotype. The rearrangement uses TRBV3-1 and TRBJ2-2; either TRBD1 or TRBD2 may supply D (6 bases each). V was cut by 1 base and J by 7 bases, with 13 bases left in between. Germline assignment: CDR1 LGHDT and CDR2 YNNKEL (reference sequence). The CDR3 has 15 amino acids. Here the CDR3 DNA reads TGTGCCAGCAGCCAAGTGGGGGGCGCGTTCGGGGAGCTGTTTTTT. This codes for CASSQVGGAFGELFF.

This clonotype was picked up a small number of times. The chain carries TRBV3-1 and TRBJ2-7; 9 nucleotides align to TRBD1. CDR1 and CDR2 (germline): LGHDT, YNNKEL (reference sequence). Trimming cost V 3 bases and J 0 bases; bases outside gene matches: 15. The CDR3 covers 19 residues. The chain's CDR3 is CASSQSWDRASLGSYEQYF. The DNA for the CDR3 is TGTGCCAGCAGCCAGTCGTGGGACAGGGCATCTTTGGGCTCCTACGAGCAGTACTTC.

V and J are TRBV7-8 and TRBJ2-3, with D hard to call. This CDR3 comprises 14 residues. With 7 bases removed from V and 0 bases from J, the gap between germline ends came to 11 bases. The germline V gene encodes CDR1 SGHVS and CDR2 FQNEAQ. The CDR3 DNA reads TGTGCCAGCATCCTTTGGCGGAGCACAGATACGCAGTATTTT. Amino acid sequence: CASILWRSTDTQYF.

This clonotype was found a few times. V usage is TRBV4-1 and J usage is TRBJ2-7; 14 bases are a match to TRBD2. The ends lost 4 bases at V and 2 bases at J; junction bases unmatched: 4. In germline, CDR1 is MGHRA, CDR2 YSYEKL. CDR3 size: 16 residues. The CDR3 spells CASSPGTSGRPYEQYF. The CDR3, as DNA: TGCGCCAGCAGCCCTGGGACTAGCGGGAGACCCTACGAGCAGTACTTC.

This clonotype was seen only once. This chain connects TRBV7-2 to TRBJ2-1; tentatively, D is TRBD1 or TRBD2 (5 bases each). Trimming pared 5 bases from V and 9 bases from J, leaving 11 bases between. Per the germline V gene, CDR1 is SGHTA and CDR2 is FQGNSA. This CDR3 spans 12 amino acids. CDR3 amino acids: CASSRGDAEQFF. DNA for the CDR3: TGTGCCAGCAGCCGAGGGGATGCTGAGCAGTTCTTC.

The chain links TRBV9 to TRBJ2-5; 8 positions agree with TRBD1. Germline V CDR1 and CDR2: SGDLS, YYNGEE. The CDR3 is made up of 15 amino acids. V shed 1 base and J 3 bases; nucleotides not matched to a gene: 5. The CDR3 region has the DNA TGTGCCAGCAGCGTATGGGCAGGGGGCGAAGAGACCCAGTACTTC. It translates to CASSVWAGGEETQYF.

This clonotype was detected only a few times. The chain links TRBV29-1 to TRBJ2-7; 7 positions match TRBD1. Germline V gives CDR1 SQVTM, CDR2 ANQGSEA. This CDR3 is built from 15 residues. The trim removed 1 base at V and 0 bases at J, leaving 6 bases unmatched. The CDR3 loop is CSVEGPGQSSYEQYF. The CDR3 nucleotides read TGCAGCGTTGAAGGACCGGGACAGAGCTCCTACGAGCAGTACTTC.

Only a few counts were recorded for this clonotype. The J gene is TRBJ1-2, the V gene TRBV6-5; D ambiguous. Germline V lookup: CDR1 MNHEY, CDR2 SVGAGI. The length of the CDR3 is 11 residues. Trimming removed 7 bases at V and 7 bases at J, with 10 bases between. CDR3 nucleotide sequence: TGTGCCAGCAACGTCTGGGGTGGCTACACCTTC. Encoded protein: CASNVWGGYTF.

The chain joins TRBV6-4 to TRBJ2-3; TRBD2 agrees at 13 bases. V was clipped by 0 bases and J by 3 bases; unmatched bases: 6. The germline gives CDR1 MRHNA, CDR2 SNTAGT. The CDR3 is made up of 18 amino acids. The CDR3 nucleotides read TGTGCCAGCAGTGACTCACCGAGACTAGCGGGGGGTACAGATACGCAGTATTTT. Translating it yields CASSDSPRLAGGTDTQYF.